This TCR beta chain was retrieved from a study of cytomegalovirus exposure and HLA in healthy donors. In germline, CDR1 is SGHNT, CDR2 YYREEE (reference sequence). Trimming cost V 4 bases and J 5 bases; bases outside gene matches: 7. This CDR3 is built from 15 residues. The data were produced by immunoSEQ multiplex PCR, yet TCRdb's version contains in-frame clones alone and is incomplete. Of about 60,000 clones in the sample, almost 97% were seen once. This chain links TRBV5-4 with TRBJ1-2; 11 bases map to TRBD1. The sequenced sample was PBMCs. This sequence originates from a woman aged 18-35 years in good health and CMV-seronegative. The CDR3: CASSPWTGGGYGYTF. The CDR3 nucleotides read TGTGCCAGCAGCCCCTGGACAGGGGGCGGATATGGCTACACCTTC.